This TCR beta chain was identified during a study of cytomegalovirus exposure and HLA in healthy donors. Study-wide background: In terms of ancestry, the Caucasian-associated cluster contained 81% of the 300 to 400 genotyped donors.

Study outcomes and limitations: In the analysis, some V segments, TRBV6-2 and TRBV6-3 included, were excluded as indistinguishable.

The PCR used 60 Vbeta and 13 Jbeta primers. Authors' data handling: Per a later analysis, the number of unique TCR beta chains was 75 million to 90 million, of which around 9.9 million were shared. Some clones are missing from TCRdb's copy, which holds only in-frame ones; the method was immunoSEQ multiplex PCR. V and J calls and clone size follow that table, whereas D and trimming were derived from the DNA. In the table there are about 93,000 clones, 82% of which are singletons. Germline V gene lookup returns CDR1 GTSNPN and CDR2 SVGIG (reference sequence). V shed 5 bases and J 1 base; nucleotides not matched to a gene: 1. This CDR3 contains 13 residues. For this clone: The antigen remains unidentified.

The TCR comes from a man between 50 and 59 years old in good health and CMV-seronegative. The sample taken for sequencing was PBMCs. The genes are TRBV30 and TRBJ1-5, with 8 nucleotides matching TRBD1. The CDR3: CAWRTGSNQPQHF. CDR3 nucleotide sequence: TGTGCCTGGCGGACAGGGAGCAATCAGCCCCAGCATTTT.